The 3 T cell receptor beta chains presented below share a single source sample, sequenced in a study of shared clonotypes between healthy human individuals. Sequencing used immunoSEQ multiplex PCR; TCRdb keeps in-frame clones, though not all of them. The repertoire holds fewer than 1.4 million clones, with about 80% as singletons. Sample: memory CD4+ T cells from PBMCs. Subset meaning: CD45RA-negative fraction. These receptors all come from a man aged 18-30 years in good health. Some clones in this sample may be carry-over from other donors' samples.

CDR3 bases: TGTGCCAGCAGCCAAGAGACAGACCTCACCTACAATGAGCAGTTCTTC. It yields the protein CASSQETDLTYNEQFF. The chain has TRBV4-2 and TRBJ2-1, with D tentatively TRBD1 (5 bases). Germline-derived CDR1 and CDR2 are LGHNA and YNFKEQ. V lost 0 bases and J lost 2, with 11 bases in between. The CDR3 totals 16 residues.

The chain carries TRBV12-5 and TRBJ1-2; D possibly corresponds to TRBD1 (5 bases). The J call may be in error: the DNA end matches TRBJ2-1 better. The CDR3 has 12 residues. Germline assignment: CDR1 LGHNT and CDR2 FRNRAP. CDR3 residues: CASGLETTGQFF. The CDR3 nucleotides are TGTGCTAGTGGTTTGGAGACCACAGGACAGTTCTTC.

The rearrangement uses TRBV9 and TRBJ2-1; D is perhaps TRBD2 (5 bases). In germline, CDR1 is SGDLS, CDR2 YYNGEE. Trimming removed 4 bases from V and 3 bases from J, with 11 bases in between. The CDR3 totals 14 residues. The CDR3 region is CASSPFEGYNEQFF. The CDR3 DNA follows: TGTGCCAGCAGCCCCTTTGAGGGCTACAATGAGCAGTTCTTC.